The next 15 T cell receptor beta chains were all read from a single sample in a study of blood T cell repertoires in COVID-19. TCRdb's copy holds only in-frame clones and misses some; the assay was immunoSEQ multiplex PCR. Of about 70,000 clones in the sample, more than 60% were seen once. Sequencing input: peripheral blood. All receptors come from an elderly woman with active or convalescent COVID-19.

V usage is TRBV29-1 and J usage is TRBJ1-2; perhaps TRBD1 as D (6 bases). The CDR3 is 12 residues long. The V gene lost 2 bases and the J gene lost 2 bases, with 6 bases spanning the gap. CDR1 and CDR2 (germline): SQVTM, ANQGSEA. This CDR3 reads CSVETGNYGYTF. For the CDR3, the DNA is TGCAGCGTTGAAACAGGGAACTATGGCTACACCTTC.

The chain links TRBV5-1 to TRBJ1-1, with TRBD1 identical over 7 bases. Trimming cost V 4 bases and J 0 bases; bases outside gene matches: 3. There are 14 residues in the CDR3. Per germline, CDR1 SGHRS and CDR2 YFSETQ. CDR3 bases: TGCGCCAGCAGCGAGACAGGGATGAACACTGAAGCTTTCTTT. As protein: CASSETGMNTEAFF.

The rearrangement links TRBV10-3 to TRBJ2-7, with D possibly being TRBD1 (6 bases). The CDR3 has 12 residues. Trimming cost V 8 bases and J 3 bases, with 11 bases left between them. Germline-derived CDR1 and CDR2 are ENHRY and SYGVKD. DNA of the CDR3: TGTGCCATCGGAACAGGGAGCTACGAGCAGTACTTC. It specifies CAIGTGSYEQYF.

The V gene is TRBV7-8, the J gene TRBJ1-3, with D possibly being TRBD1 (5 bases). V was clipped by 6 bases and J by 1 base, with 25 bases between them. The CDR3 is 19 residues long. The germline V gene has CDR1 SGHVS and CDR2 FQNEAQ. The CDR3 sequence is CASSSRQGLLDVSGNTIYF. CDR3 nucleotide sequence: TGTGCCAGCAGTTCCCGCCAGGGACTCCTTGATGTATCTGGAAACACCATATATTTT. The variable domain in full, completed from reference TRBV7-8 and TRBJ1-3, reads GAGVSQSPRYKVAKRGQDVALRCDPISGHVSLFWYQQALGQGPEFLTYFQNEAQLDKSGLPSDRFFAERPEGSVSTLKIQRTQQEDSAVYLCASSSRQGLLDVSGNTIYFGEGSWLTVV.

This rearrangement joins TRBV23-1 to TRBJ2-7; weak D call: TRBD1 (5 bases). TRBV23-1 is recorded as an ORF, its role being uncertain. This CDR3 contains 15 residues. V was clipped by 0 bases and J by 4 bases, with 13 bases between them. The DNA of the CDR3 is TGCGCCAGCAGTCAATCAGCAGGGCGGCGGTACGAGCAGTACTTC. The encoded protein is CASSQSAGRRYEQYF.

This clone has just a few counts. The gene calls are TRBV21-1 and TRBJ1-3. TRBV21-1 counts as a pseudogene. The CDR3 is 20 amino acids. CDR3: CASSKGWKGGLVLAGNTIYF. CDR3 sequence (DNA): TGTGCCAGCAGCAAAGGATGGAAGGGCGGGCTCGTGCTGGCTGGAAACACCATATATTTT.

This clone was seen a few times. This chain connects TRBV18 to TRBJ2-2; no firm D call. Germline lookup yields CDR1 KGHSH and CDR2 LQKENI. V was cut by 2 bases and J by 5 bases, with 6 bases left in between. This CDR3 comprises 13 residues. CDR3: CASSPEVTGELFF. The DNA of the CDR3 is TGTGCCAGCTCACCAGAGGTTACCGGGGAGCTGTTTTTT.

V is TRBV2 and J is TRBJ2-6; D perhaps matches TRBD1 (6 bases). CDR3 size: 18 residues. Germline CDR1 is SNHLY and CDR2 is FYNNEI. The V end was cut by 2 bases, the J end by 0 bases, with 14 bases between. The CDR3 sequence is CASSESTGFLSGANVLTF. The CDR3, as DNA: TGTGCCAGCAGTGAATCAACAGGGTTTCTCTCTGGGGCCAACGTCCTGACTTTC.

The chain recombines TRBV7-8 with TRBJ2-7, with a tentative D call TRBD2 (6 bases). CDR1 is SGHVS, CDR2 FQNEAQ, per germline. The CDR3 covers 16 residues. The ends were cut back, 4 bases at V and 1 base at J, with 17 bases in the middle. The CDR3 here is CASSYTRDSSSYEQYF. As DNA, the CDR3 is TGTGCCAGCAGCTATACCCGGGACTCCTCTTCCTACGAGCAGTACTTC.

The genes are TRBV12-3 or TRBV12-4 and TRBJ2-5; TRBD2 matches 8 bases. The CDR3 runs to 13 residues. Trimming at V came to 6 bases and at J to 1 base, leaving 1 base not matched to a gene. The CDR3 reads CASRTSVQETQYF. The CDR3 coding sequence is TGTGCCAGCAGGACTAGCGTCCAAGAGACCCAGTACTTC.

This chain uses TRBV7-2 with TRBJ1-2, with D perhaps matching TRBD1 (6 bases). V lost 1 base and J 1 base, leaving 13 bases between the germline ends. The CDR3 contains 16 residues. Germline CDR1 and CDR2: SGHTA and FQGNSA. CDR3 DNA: TGTGCCAGCAGCTTAGAGTCCTACAGGGTTAACTATGGCTACACCTTC. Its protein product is CASSLESYRVNYGYTF.

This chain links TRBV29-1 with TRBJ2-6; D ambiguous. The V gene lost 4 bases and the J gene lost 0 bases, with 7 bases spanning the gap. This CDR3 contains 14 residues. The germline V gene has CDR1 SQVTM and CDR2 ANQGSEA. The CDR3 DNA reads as TGCAGCGTTGGACACTTCTCTGGGGCCAACGTCCTGACTTTC. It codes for CSVGHFSGANVLTF.

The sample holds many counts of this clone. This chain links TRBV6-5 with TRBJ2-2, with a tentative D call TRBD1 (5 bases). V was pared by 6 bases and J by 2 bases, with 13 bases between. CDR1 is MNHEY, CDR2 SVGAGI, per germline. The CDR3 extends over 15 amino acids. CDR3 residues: CASSPRDSNTGELFF. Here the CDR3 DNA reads TGTGCCAGCAGCCCCCGTGACAGTAACACCGGGGAGCTGTTTTTT.

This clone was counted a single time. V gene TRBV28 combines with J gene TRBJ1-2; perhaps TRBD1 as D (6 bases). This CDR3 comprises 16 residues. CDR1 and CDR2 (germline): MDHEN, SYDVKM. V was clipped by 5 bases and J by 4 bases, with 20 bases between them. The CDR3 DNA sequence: TGTGCCAGCAGTGACCCCGGACAGCCGGGGGGCTATGGCTACACCTTC. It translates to CASSDPGQPGGYGYTF.

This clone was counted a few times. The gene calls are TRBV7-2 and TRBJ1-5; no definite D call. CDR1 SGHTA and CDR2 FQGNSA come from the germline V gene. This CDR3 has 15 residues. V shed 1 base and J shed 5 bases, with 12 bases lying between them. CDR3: CASSLDGDSYQPQHF. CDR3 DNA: TGTGCCAGCAGCTTAGACGGGGATTCTTATCAGCCCCAGCATTTT.